This TCR beta chain was profiled in a study of blood T cell repertoires in COVID-19. V dropped 10 bases and J dropped 1; count of bases not matched to a gene: 4. This CDR3 has 14 amino acids. Germline CDR1 reads ENHRY; CDR2 reads SYGVKD. Libraries were prepared by immunoSEQ multiplex PCR; TCRdb keeps only in-frame clonotypes and omits some of them. The sample yields more than 300,000 clones, more than 70% seen once. Sequencing was done on a sample of peripheral blood. The gene calls are TRBV10-3 and TRBJ2-5; 12 nucleotides line up with TRBD2. This clonotype was sampled from a woman aged 25-40 years with COVID-19, enrolled during active disease. The CDR3 DNA reads as TGTGCCACGGGGACTAGCGGGCTCCAAGAGACCCAGTACTTC. As protein: CATGTSGLQETQYF.